This T cell receptor beta chain appears in the sequencing data of a study of blood T cell repertoires in COVID-19. Study summary: Material from acute and convalescent COVID-19 was sourced from the United States, Italy and Spain.

CDR3 length: 16 residues. The junction had 6 bases not matched to a gene; V was cut back by 4 bases and J by 0 bases. CDR1 and CDR2 (germline): KGHSH, LQKENI. This table comes from immunoSEQ multiplex PCR, and its TCRdb copy is limited to in-frame clones, with some not included. The sample includes approximately 170,000 clones, approximately 87% of them seen just once. The TCR comes from a woman in her sixties or seventies with acute or convalescent COVID-19. The source material was peripheral blood. The chain links TRBV18 to TRBJ1-5; 7 nucleotides match TRBD1. CDR3 in amino acids: CASSLGTEYSNQPQHF. The CDR3 bases are TGTGCCAGCTCACTAGGGACAGAGTATAGCAATCAGCCCCAGCATTTT.